These T cell receptor beta chains were read from a single sample in a study of T cells in tumors after PD-1 blockade. Assay: immunoSEQ multiplex PCR; the TCRdb copy retains only in-frame clones and omits some. The table records about 63,000 clones, approximately 79% of them present only once. The source was PBMCs, collected after anti-PD-1 treatment. These receptors came from a human donor with basal cell carcinoma. Each CDR3 is given with its conserved first and last residue. D genes are given only for firm matches. Rows may omit the clone size; those that give it use once, few, many or a size class.

j_call d_call clone_size v_call cdr3_aa cdr3_nt
TRBJ1-5 . . TRBV7-8 CASSPGVGRSNQPQHF TGTGCCAGCAGCCCTGGGGTAGGGAGAAGCAATCAGCCCCAGCATTTT
TRBJ2-1 TRBD2 . TRBV27 CASSTRDYYSYNEQFF TGTGCCAGCAGTACCCGGGACTACTATTCCTACAATGAGCAGTTCTTC
TRBJ2-6 . . TRBV29-1 CSVRAGANVLTF TGCAGCGTTAGGGCTGGGGCCAACGTCCTGACTTTC
TRBJ1-2 TRBD1 . TRBV6-1 CASSEGLRTGVYTF TGTGCCAGCAGTGAAGGTTTACGGACAGGGGTTTACACCTTC
TRBJ1-2 TRBD1 . TRBV5-4 CASSSRTGVGYTF TGTGCCAGCAGCTCTCGGACAGGGGTTGGCTACACCTTC
TRBJ1-2 . . TRBV27 CASSPFGGGYYGYTF TGTGCCAGCAGCCCCTTCGGCGGGGGGTACTATGGCTACACCTTC
TRBJ2-7 TRBD1 . TRBV4-1 CASSQDSGQGGNEQYF TGCGCCAGCAGCCAAGACTCCGGACAGGGTGGGAACGAGCAGTACTTC
TRBJ1-3 . . TRBV7-9 CASNREGHGFFGNTIYF TGTGCCAGCAACCGGGAAGGCCATGGGTTTTTTGGAAACACCATATATTTT
TRBJ1-4 . . TRBV30 CAWSVPYGGFSTNEKLFF TGTGCCTGGAGTGTACCGTATGGTGGGTTTTCAACTAATGAAAAACTGTTTTTT
TRBJ1-1 . . TRBV19 CASSIGGQNTEAFF TGTGCCAGTAGTATAGGGGGGCAGAACACTGAAGCTTTCTTT
TRBJ1-3 . . TRBV11-3 CASSLRGGEGNTIYF TGTGCCAGCAGCTTACGCGGGGGTGAAGGAAACACCATATATTTT
TRBJ2-2 . . TRBV18 CASSPALEGVNTGELFF TGTGCCAGCTCACCGGCACTGGAGGGGGTAAACACCGGGGAGCTGTTTTTT
TRBJ2-3 . . TRBV28 CASSFGQAADTQYF TGTGCCAGCAGTTTTGGTCAGGCAGCAGATACGCAGTATTTT
TRBJ1-1 . . TRBV2 CASGGVGGWNTEAFF TGTGCCAGTGGGGGAGTGGGGGGCTGGAACACTGAAGCTTTCTTT
TRBJ1-2 . . TRBV28 CASHRVNYGYTF TGTGCCAGCCACCGGGTAAACTATGGCTACACCTTC
TRBJ2-5 . . TRBV13 CASSTRGIGETQYF TGTGCCAGCAGCACCCGGGGTATCGGGGAGACCCAGTACTTC
TRBJ1-5 . . TRBV6-5 CASRGEQPQHF TGTGCCAGCCGGGGGGAACAGCCCCAGCATTTT
TRBJ1-2 TRBD1 . TRBV6-1 CASSDRQGSGYTF TGTGCCAGCAGTGACCGACAGGGGTCTGGCTACACCTTC
TRBJ1-3 TRBD1 . TRBV6-5 CASRGQSGNTIYF TGTGCCAGCAGGGGACAGTCTGGAAACACCATATATTTT
TRBJ2-5 TRBD2 . TRBV7-2 CASSLDPGGGETQYF TGTGCCAGCAGCTTAGATCCCGGGGGGGGAGAGACCCAGTACTTC
TRBJ2-5 . . TRBV19 CASSIDHLDISLETQYF TGTGCCAGTAGTATAGATCACCTGGACATCTCTCTGGAGACCCAGTACTTC
TRBJ2-1 . . TRBV6-1 CASNSYNEQFF TGTGCCAGCAACTCCTACAATGAGCAGTTCTTC
TRBJ1-1 TRBD1 . TRBV18 CASSPYQGEGTEAFF TGTGCCAGCTCACCCTACCAGGGGGAAGGCACTGAAGCTTTCTTT
TRBJ1-2 . . TRBV9 CASSVFGSTWRGYTF TGTGCCAGCAGCGTATTCGGTTCAACTTGGCGTGGCTACACCTTC
TRBJ1-5 TRBD1 . TRBV10-3 CAISEDRVDGNQPQHF TGTGCCATCAGTGAGGACAGGGTAGACGGCAATCAGCCCCAGCATTTT
TRBJ1-1 . once TRBV6-5 CASVRGTEAFF TGTGCCAGCGTGAGGGGGACTGAAGCTTTCTTT
TRBJ2-2 . . TRBV5-8 CASSLSRVQGNTGELFF TGTGCCAGCAGCTTGTCTAGGGTGCAGGGGAACACCGGGGAGCTGTTTTTT
TRBJ1-6 . . TRBV12-3/TRBV12-4 CASSSVGSPLHF TGTGCCAGCAGCTCGGTGGGTTCACCCCTCCACTTT
TRBJ1-1 . . TRBV7-8 CASSLGWGLNTEAFF TGTGCCAGCAGCTTAGGTTGGGGTCTAAACACTGAAGCTTTCTTT
TRBJ2-3 TRBD2 . TRBV24-1 CATSSSGARTDTQYF TGTGCCACCAGTTCTAGCGGGGCCCGCACAGATACGCAGTATTTT
TRBJ1-1 TRBD1 . TRBV2 CASSGDRGTEAFF TGTGCCAGCAGTGGAGACAGGGGTACTGAAGCTTTCTTT
TRBJ2-3 TRBD1 . TRBV24-1 CATSEQGDPDTQYF TGTGCCACCAGTGAACAGGGGGACCCAGATACGCAGTATTTT
TRBJ1-2 . . TRBV9 CASSGAGHLHGYTF TGTGCCAGCAGCGGGGCTGGGCATCTCCATGGCTACACCTTC
TRBJ2-5 . once TRBV24-1 CATSDLRDNQETQYF TGTGCCACCAGTGATCTCCGGGACAACCAAGAGACCCAGTACTTC
TRBJ1-3 . . TRBV29-1 CSGITGNTIYF TGCAGCGGAATCACTGGAAACACCATATATTTT
TRBJ1-1 TRBD1 . TRBV30 CAWSAGTGALSGEAFF TGTGCCTGGAGTGCCGGGACAGGGGCGCTCTCAGGTGAAGCTTTCTTT
TRBJ1-1 TRBD1 . TRBV28 CASSVYPGQGNTEAFF TGTGCCAGCAGTGTCTACCCGGGACAGGGGAACACTGAAGCTTTCTTT
TRBJ2-3 . . TRBV7-9 CASSLRLVEDTQYF TGTGCCAGCAGCTTAAGACTAGTGGAGGATACGCAGTATTTT
TRBJ1-2 TRBD1 few TRBV2 CASATGTGFVGYTF TGTGCCAGCGCGACCGGGACAGGGTTCGTTGGCTACACCTTC
TRBJ2-5 . . TRBV6-1 CASSELQGGPQETQYF TGTGCCAGCAGTGAACTTCAGGGGGGACCCCAAGAGACCCAGTACTTC
TRBJ1-4 TRBD1 . TRBV10-1 CASSEQPPGTGGGKLFF TGCGCCAGCAGTGAGCAGCCCCCCGGGACAGGGGGCGGAAAACTGTTTTTT